This T cell receptor beta chain came from a study of glioma-infiltrating T cells. The CDR3 runs to 13 residues. Germline-derived CDR1 and CDR2 are DFQATT and SNEGSKA (reference sequence). In the case of this clonotype: Its antigen is not identified. At one boundary the junction diverges from the germline segment, which might be a read error.

Using RNA template, CDR3s of TCR alpha and beta were amplified with iRepertoire arm-PCR. TCRdb used MiXCR to reprocess the multiplex PCR reads, holding one entry per CDR3 protein. This sample yields 400,000 or so distinct CDR3 sequences, of which 41% are seen a single time; 9.5% to 15% belongs to the top ten. Study results and limitations: Patients with low tissue-blood divergence carried a signature set of shared blood CDR3 motifs. Non-neoplastic patients had below-expected tissue-blood divergence, while all gliomas exceeded expectation.

This sequence joins TRBV20-1 and TRBJ2-7, with 10 bases matching TRBD2. The source is a human donor with low-grade glioma or glioblastoma, undergoing nonglioma brain surgery, or in good health (not recorded which). The sequenced material came from glioma tissue, nonneoplastic brain tissue, or PBMCs (not recorded which). The CDR3 region has the DNA TGCGGTGCTAGACGGACTAGCGGCTACGAGCAGTACTTC. Its protein product is CGARRTSGYEQYF.